This TCR beta chain was documented in a study of CD8+CD57+ T cells in acquired aplastic anemia. About the study: Sorted CD4+ plus CD8+ cells gave DNA averaging roughly 3.5 ug.

Of note for this clonotype: What it recognizes is unknown. Mismatch with germline at one junction end may stem from a read error.

Points from the study as a whole: No significant difference in CD8+ Simpson's diversity was found between patients and controls. Patients shared twenty-nine CD8+ CDR3 sequences with controls.

Patients chosen for sequencing had shown CD8+CD57+ cell expansion by flow cytometry. TCR beta VDJ and CDR3 profiling used genomic DNA as template. TCRdb re-derived calls from the reads in MiXCR, one entry per CDR3 protein. The sample lists 270,000 or so distinct CDR3 sequences; approximately 86% were seen once. The specimen sequenced was sorted CD4+, CD8+, or CD8+CD57+ T cells (not recorded which) from PBMCs. The clonotype comes from a human donor with aplastic anemia.

The DNA for the CDR3 is TGTGCCGGCAGTGAAGTGGAGCAAGAGACCCAGTACTTC. Translated: CAGSEVEQETQYF. This chain uses TRBV2 with TRBJ2-5; D is undetermined. Germline CDR1 and CDR2: SNHLY and FYNNEI. The CDR3 covers 13 residues.